This paragraph reports one TCR beta chain. The antigen is unknown. The data stem from a study of OX40 agonist ivuxolimab in advanced cancers. On the study more broadly: Patients received ivuxolimab, an agonistic anti-OX40 (CD134) antibody.

Study outcomes and limitations: Among the least clonally expanded were partial responders at 0.1-3.0 mg/kg.

Using immunoSEQ multiplex PCR, the repertoire was profiled, and TCRdb retains in-frame clones only, with some absent. This table has about 31,000 clones, about 81% appearing once. The material was CD4+ or CD8+ T cells sorted from blood, obtained in a trial of the OX40 agonist ivuxolimab. This TCR was recovered from an adult with an advanced solid tumor such as melanoma, head and neck, liver or kidney cancer.

CDR3 nucleotides: TGCGCCAGCAGCTTGGCCGAGGGAAACACCATATATTTT. Protein sequence: CASSLAEGNTIYF. The chain recombines TRBV5-1 with TRBJ1-3; no clear D gene. Trimming removed 0 bases at V and 4 bases at J, with 5 bases between. CDR1 and CDR2 (germline): SGHRS, YFSETQ. The CDR3 totals 13 residues.